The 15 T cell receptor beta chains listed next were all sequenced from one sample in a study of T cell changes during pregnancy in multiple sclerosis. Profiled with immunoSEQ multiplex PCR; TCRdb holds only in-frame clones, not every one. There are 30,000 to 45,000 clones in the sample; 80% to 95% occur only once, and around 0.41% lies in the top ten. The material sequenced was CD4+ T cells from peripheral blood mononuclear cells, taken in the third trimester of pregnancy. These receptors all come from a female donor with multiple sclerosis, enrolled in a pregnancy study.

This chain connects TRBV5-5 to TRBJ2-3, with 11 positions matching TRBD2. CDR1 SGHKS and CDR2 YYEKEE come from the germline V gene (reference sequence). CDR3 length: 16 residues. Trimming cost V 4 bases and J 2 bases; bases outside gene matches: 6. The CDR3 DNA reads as TGTGCCAGCAGCATTAGCGGGAGGGCAAACACAGATACGCAGTATTTT. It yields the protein CASSISGRANTDTQYF.

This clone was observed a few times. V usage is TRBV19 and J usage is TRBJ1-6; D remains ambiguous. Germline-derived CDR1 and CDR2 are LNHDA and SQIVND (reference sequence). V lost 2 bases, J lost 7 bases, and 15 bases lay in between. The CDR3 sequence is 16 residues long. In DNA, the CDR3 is TGTGCCAGTAGTATAACGTTTGAGGGCCCCAATTCACCCCTCCACTTT. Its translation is CASSITFEGPNSPLHF.

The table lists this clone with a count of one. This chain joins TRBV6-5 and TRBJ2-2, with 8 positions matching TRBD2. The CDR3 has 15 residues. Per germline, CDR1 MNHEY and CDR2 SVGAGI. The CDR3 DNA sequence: TGTGCAGGGAAGGACCGAGCGGGAGATCACGGGGAGCTGTTTTTT. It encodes CAGKDRAGDHGELFF.

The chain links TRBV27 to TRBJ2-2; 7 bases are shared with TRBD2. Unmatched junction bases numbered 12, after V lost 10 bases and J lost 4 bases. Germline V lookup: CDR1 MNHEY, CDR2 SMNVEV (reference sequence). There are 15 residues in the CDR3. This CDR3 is CATSMRERSTGELFF. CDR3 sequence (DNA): TGTGCCACTAGTATGCGGGAGAGAAGCACCGGGGAGCTGTTTTTT.

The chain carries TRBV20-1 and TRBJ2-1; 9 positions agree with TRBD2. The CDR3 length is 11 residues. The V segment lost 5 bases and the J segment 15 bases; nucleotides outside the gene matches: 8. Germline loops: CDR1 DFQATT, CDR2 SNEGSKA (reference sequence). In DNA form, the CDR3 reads TGCAGTGCTGGAACCGGGACTAGCCTGTTCTTC. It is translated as CSAGTGTSLFF.

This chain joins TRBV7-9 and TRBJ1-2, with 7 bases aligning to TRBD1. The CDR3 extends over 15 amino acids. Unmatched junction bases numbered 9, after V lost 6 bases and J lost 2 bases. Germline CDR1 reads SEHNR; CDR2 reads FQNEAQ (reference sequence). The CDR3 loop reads CASSLQGSPNYGYTF. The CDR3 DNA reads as TGTGCCAGCAGTTTACAGGGGTCCCCCAACTATGGCTACACCTTC.

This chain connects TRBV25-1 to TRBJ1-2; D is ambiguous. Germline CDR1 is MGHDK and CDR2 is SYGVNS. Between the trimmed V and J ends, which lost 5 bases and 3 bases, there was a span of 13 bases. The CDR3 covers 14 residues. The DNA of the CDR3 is TGTGCCAGCAGTCGAAGCGGTATCCACTATGGCTACACCTTC. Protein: CASSRSGIHYGYTF.

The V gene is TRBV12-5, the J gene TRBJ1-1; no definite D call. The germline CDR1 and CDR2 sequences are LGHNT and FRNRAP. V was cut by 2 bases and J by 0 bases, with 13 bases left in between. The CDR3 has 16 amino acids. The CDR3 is CASGLLFEGVNTEAFF. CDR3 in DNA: TGTGCTAGTGGTTTGCTTTTCGAGGGAGTGAACACTGAAGCTTTCTTT.

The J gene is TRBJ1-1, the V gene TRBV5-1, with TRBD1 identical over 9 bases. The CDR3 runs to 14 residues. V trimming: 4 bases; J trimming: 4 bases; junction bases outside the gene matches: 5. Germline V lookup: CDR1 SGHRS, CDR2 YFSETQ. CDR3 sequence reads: CASSQDRGSTEAFF. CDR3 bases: TGCGCCAGCAGCCAGGACAGGGGAAGCACTGAAGCTTTCTTT.

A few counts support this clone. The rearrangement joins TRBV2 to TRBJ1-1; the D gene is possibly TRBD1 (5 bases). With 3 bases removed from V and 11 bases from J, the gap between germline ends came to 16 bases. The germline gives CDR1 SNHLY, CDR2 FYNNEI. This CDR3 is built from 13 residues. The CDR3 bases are TGTGCCAGCAGTGATTATCGGACAACTATTGCTTTCTTT. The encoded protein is CASSDYRTTIAFF.

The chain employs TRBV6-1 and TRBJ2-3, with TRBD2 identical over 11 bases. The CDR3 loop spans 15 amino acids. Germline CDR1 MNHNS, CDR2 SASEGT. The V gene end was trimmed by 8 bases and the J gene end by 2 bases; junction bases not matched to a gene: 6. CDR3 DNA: TGTGCCAGCGGCGGGACTAGCGGACTCACAGATACGCAGTATTTT. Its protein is CASGGTSGLTDTQYF.

The CDR3 sequence: CASSKRAAAGELFF. The CDR3 nucleotides read TGTGCCAGCAGCAAGAGAGCGGCCGCCGGGGAGCTGTTTTTT. The chain couples TRBV5-4 to TRBJ2-2; tentatively, D is TRBD2 (5 bases). The CDR3 has 14 amino acids. Germline CDR1 reads SGHNT; CDR2 reads YYREEE (reference sequence). V was trimmed by 4 bases and J by 6 bases, leaving 13 bases between them.

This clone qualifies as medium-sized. The CDR3 region is CASSPPGETQYF. Written as DNA, the CDR3 is TGTGCCAGCAGCCCTCCGGGGGAGACCCAGTACTTC. The J gene is TRBJ2-5, the V gene TRBV6-8; a possible D gene is TRBD2 (5 bases). Trimming took 6 bases from V and 5 from J, leaving 10 bases between them. The CDR3 extends over 12 amino acids. Germline assignment: CDR1 MNHGY and CDR2 SAAAGT.

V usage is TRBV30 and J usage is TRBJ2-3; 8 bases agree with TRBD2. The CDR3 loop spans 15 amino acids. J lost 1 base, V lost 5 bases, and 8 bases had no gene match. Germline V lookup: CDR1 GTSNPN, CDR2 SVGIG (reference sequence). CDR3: CAWEIFGGGTDTQYF. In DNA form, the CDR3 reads TGTGCCTGGGAAATATTCGGGGGGGGCACAGATACGCAGTATTTT.

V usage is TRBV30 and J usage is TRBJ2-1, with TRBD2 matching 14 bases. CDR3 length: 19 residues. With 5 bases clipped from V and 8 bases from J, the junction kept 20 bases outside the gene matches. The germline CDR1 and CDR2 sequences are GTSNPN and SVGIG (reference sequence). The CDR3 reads CAWAPKRWTSGRMVDEQFF. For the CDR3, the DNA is TGTGCCTGGGCTCCCAAAAGGTGGACTAGCGGGAGGATGGTAGATGAGCAGTTCTTC.